This TCR beta chain was sequenced in a study of cytomegalovirus exposure and HLA in healthy donors. Points from the study as a whole: According to reports, the classifier identified cytomegalovirus status with high specificity and sensitivity. Earlier analysis found most TCR beta V segments productive about 87% or about 30% of the time.

CDR3 size: 15 residues. V dropped 4 bases and J dropped 2; count of bases not matched to a gene: 0. Germline lookup yields CDR1 MNHNS and CDR2 SASEGT. Primers included in the PCR were 60 Vbeta and 13 Jbeta primers. The assay was immunoSEQ multiplex PCR, and TCRdb's table has in-frame clones only and misses some. The sample lists about 190,000 clones, roughly four fifths occurring once. For this clone: Antigen unknown.

The rearrangement uses TRBV6-1 and TRBJ2-7, with 15 bases that match TRBD2. The receptor's source is a woman in her thirties in good health and CMV-seropositive. Sequencing was performed on PBMCs. The DNA of the CDR3 is TGTGCCAGCAGTGGGACTAGCGGGAGGGCCTACGAGCAGTACTTC. Encoded protein: CASSGTSGRAYEQYF.